This T cell receptor beta chain was sequenced during a study of response to subunit inactivated influenza vaccine. From the RT-PCR reads, TCRdb called clonotypes with MiXCR, one entry per CDR3 protein. The profile shows 400,000 to 650,000 distinct CDR3 sequences, about 7.2% of them singletons. Sequenced here: PBMCs from blood, sampled about 23 months after vaccination. The receptor comes from a man between 50 and 70 years old who received an inactivated influenza vaccine.

CDR3 in DNA: TGCAGTGTTATTGCGGGGTCGACCAAAAACATTCAGTACTTC. Its protein product is CSVIAGSTKNIQYF. V and J are TRBV20-1 and TRBJ2-4; D is perhaps TRBD2 (6 bases). Germline CDR1 DFQATT, CDR2 SNEGSKA (reference sequence). The CDR3 runs to 14 residues. V gave up 7 bases and J gave up 2 bases, with 15 bases separating them.